The 10 T cell receptor beta chains in this list originate from one sample, sequenced in a study of T cell responses to AZD1222 COVID-19 vaccine. The method was immunoSEQ multiplex PCR; TCRdb's version includes in-frame clones alone and lacks a portion of them. The sample shows approximately 150,000 clones, 90% of them seen only once. This sample comprised peripheral blood, obtained on day 0 of AZD1222 vaccination. The origin of the receptors is an adult in good health.

The J gene is TRBJ2-7, the V gene TRBV19; the D gene is possibly TRBD1 (5 bases). Germline V gene data show CDR1 as LNHDA and CDR2 as SQIVND (reference sequence). The CDR3 is 15 amino acids. With 6 bases removed from V and 3 bases from J, the gap between germline ends came to 18 bases. The CDR3 is CASSLGAGRLYEQYF. The DNA of the CDR3 is TGTGCCAGTAGCCTTGGGGCAGGTCGGCTCTACGAGCAGTACTTC.

The V gene is TRBV18, the J gene TRBJ2-2; TRBD2 aligns across 8 bases. Trimming cost V 2 bases and J 0 bases; bases outside gene matches: 2. Germline CDR1 is KGHSH and CDR2 is LQKENI. The CDR3 has 16 amino acids. CDR3 in amino acids: CASSPAGGSNTGELFF. DNA of the CDR3: TGTGCCAGCTCACCAGCGGGGGGCTCGAACACCGGGGAGCTGTTTTTT.

V gene TRBV9 combines with J gene TRBJ1-2; the D is unclear. The length of the CDR3 is 13 residues. The germline V gene has CDR1 SGDLS and CDR2 YYNGEE. V was clipped by 5 bases and J by 4 bases, with 12 bases between them. CDR3 amino acids: CASSSDLSYGYTF. The CDR3 DNA reads as TGTGCCAGCAGTTCAGACTTGAGCTATGGCTACACCTTC.

This clone occurred once. The chain uses TRBV5-8 and TRBJ1-1; D might be TRBD1 (6 bases). This CDR3 has 16 amino acids. V shed 4 bases and J shed 0 bases, with 16 bases lying between them. Germline V lookup: CDR1 SGHTS, CDR2 YDEGEE. The CDR3 sequence: CASSTTGSGMNTEAFF. Here the CDR3 DNA reads TGTGCCAGCAGCACTACAGGGTCCGGGATGAACACTGAAGCTTTCTTT. Based on the CDR3 plus reference TRBV5-8 and TRBJ1-1, the full variable domain is EAGVTQSPTHLIKTRGQQATLRCSPISGHTSVYWYQQALGLGLQFLLWYDEGEERNRGNFPPRFSGRQFPNYSSELNVNALELEDSALYLCASSTTGSGMNTEAFFGQGTRLTVV.

The CDR3 DNA sequence: TGTGCCAGCACCCGTTCGCGGAACACTGAAGCTTTCTTT. It encodes CASTRSRNTEAFF. This chain uses TRBV11-2 with TRBJ1-1; no clear D gene. The germline V gene encodes CDR1 SGHAT and CDR2 FQNNGV. V was trimmed by 7 bases and J by 1 base, leaving 10 bases between them. The CDR3 length is 13 residues.

V and J are TRBV7-9 and TRBJ2-7; D is ambiguous. Germline-derived CDR1 and CDR2 are SEHNR and FQNEAQ (reference sequence). V was shortened by 2 bases and J by 4 bases, with 9 bases between the two germline ends. The CDR3 is made up of 13 amino acids. The CDR3 nucleotides are TGTGCCAGCAGCTTATCTATTTCTTACGAGCAGTACTTC. Its translation is CASSLSISYEQYF.

This clone appeared a single time. The CDR3 spells CASSQGTSGAYEQYF. The CDR3 nucleotides read TGTGCCAGCAGCCAAGGGACTAGCGGGGCCTACGAGCAGTACTTC. The chain links TRBV4-2 to TRBJ2-7; 12 bases fit TRBD2. The CDR3 runs 15 residues. From germline, CDR1 is LGHNA and CDR2 YNFKEQ. J was trimmed by 2 bases and V by 1 base; bases with no gene match: 0.

V usage is TRBV24-1 and J usage is TRBJ2-5; TRBD1 agrees at 9 bases. The CDR3 spans 15 residues. The junction had 1 base not matched to a gene; V was cut back by 2 bases and J by 1 base. Germline CDR1 reads KGHDR; CDR2 reads SFDVKD. As DNA, the CDR3 is TGTGCCACCAGTGATTCGACAGGGGGCCAAGAGACCCAGTACTTC. Residues: CATSDSTGGQETQYF.

The genes are TRBV9 and TRBJ1-6; the D gene is possibly TRBD1 (6 bases). From germline, CDR1 is SGDLS and CDR2 YYNGEE. The CDR3 loop spans 14 amino acids. Trimming took 0 bases from V and 10 from J, leaving 11 bases between them. Written as DNA, the CDR3 is TGTGCCAGCAGCGTAGTCTCAGGGGACTCACCCCTCCACTTT. Translated: CASSVVSGDSPLHF.

The chain joins TRBV19 to TRBJ2-7; D uncertain. The length of the CDR3 is 13 residues. In germline, CDR1 is LNHDA, CDR2 SQIVND (reference sequence). The V end lost 4 bases, the J end lost 2 bases, and 9 bases lay between the germline ends. Here the CDR3 reads CASSTSRTYEQYF. The CDR3 DNA follows: TGTGCCAGTAGTACCTCCAGGACCTACGAGCAGTACTTC.